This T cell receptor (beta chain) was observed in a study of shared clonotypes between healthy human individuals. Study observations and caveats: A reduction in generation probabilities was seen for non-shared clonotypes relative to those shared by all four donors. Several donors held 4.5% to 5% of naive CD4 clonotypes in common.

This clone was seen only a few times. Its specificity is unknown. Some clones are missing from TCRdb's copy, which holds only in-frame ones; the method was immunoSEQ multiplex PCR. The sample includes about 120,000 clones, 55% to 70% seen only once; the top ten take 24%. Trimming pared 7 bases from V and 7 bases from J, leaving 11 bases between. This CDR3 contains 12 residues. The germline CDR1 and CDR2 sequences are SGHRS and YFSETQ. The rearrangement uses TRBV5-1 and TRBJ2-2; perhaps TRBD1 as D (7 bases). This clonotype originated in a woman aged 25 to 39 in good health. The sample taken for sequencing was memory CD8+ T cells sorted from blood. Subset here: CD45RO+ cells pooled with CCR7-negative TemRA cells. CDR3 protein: CASGGGGGELFF. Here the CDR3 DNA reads TGCGCCAGCGGAGGGGGCGGCGGGGAGCTGTTTTTT.